The 29 T cell receptor beta chains listed next were all sequenced from one sample in a study of blood T cell repertoires in COVID-19. This table comes from immunoSEQ multiplex PCR, and its TCRdb copy is limited to in-frame clones, with some not included. Here the sample spans about 300,000 clones, approximately 88% being singletons. Sequenced input: peripheral blood. Receptors originate from a man aged 18 to 29 with active or convalescent COVID-19.

This chain joins TRBV7-9 and TRBJ1-2; 7 nucleotides line up with TRBD1. The CDR3 has 15 residues. Germline-derived CDR1 and CDR2 are SEHNR and FQNEAQ (reference sequence). V shed 5 bases and J 8 bases; nucleotides not matched to a gene: 14. CDR3 residues: CASSTDGTVFWGYTF. In nucleotides, the CDR3 is TGTGCCAGCAGCACCGACGGGACAGTCTTTTGGGGCTACACCTTC.

The chain couples TRBV6-2 or TRBV6-3 to TRBJ1-1, with D hard to call. The CDR3 contains 15 residues. The V and J ends lost 0 bases and 1 base respectively, with 9 bases between them. From germline, CDR1 is MNHEY and CDR2 SVGEGT. CDR3 protein: CASSYSKRGNTEAFF. Here the CDR3 DNA reads TGTGCCAGCAGTTACTCGAAGCGGGGGAACACTGAAGCTTTCTTT.

This chain connects TRBV29-1 to TRBJ1-1; D is unclear. The CDR3 totals 11 residues. Germline loops: CDR1 SQVTM, CDR2 ANQGSEA. Between the trimmed V and J ends, which lost 8 bases and 7 bases, there was a span of 14 bases. The CDR3 sequence is CSSSSGYEAFF. The CDR3 bases are TGCAGCTCCTCGTCGGGTTATGAAGCTTTCTTT.

CDR3 bases: TGTGCCAGCAGCGTAAGAGCGGACACTGAAGCTTTCTTT. Translating gives CASSVRADTEAFF. The chain links TRBV9 to TRBJ1-1, with D hard to call. Trimming took off 1 base at V and 3 bases at J, with 7 bases between the two ends. Germline V gene lookup returns CDR1 SGDLS and CDR2 YYNGEE. This CDR3 spans 13 amino acids. Drawing the rest from reference TRBV9 and TRBJ1-1, the complete variable domain is DSGVTQTPKHLITATGQRVTLRCSPRSGDLSVYWYQQSLDQGLQFLIQYYNGEERAKGNILERFSAQQFPDLHSELNLSSLELGDSALYFCASSVRADTEAFFGQGTRLTVV.

The V gene is TRBV4-2, the J gene TRBJ2-2, with 14 bases that match TRBD2. J was trimmed by 3 bases and V by 3 bases; bases with no gene match: 6. CDR1 is LGHNA, CDR2 YNFKEQ, per germline. CDR3 length: 18 residues. The CDR3 nucleotides are TGTGCCAGCAGCCATCCGACTAGCGGGGGGGGCCACACCGGGGAGCTGTTTTTT. Its protein product is CASSHPTSGGGHTGELFF.

The chain is built from TRBV3-1 (or the pseudogene TRBV3-2) and TRBJ2-2, with TRBD2 identical over 9 bases. From germline, CDR1 is LGHDT and CDR2 YNNKEL (reference sequence). CDR3 length equals 13 residues. Losses at the gene ends were 4 bases for V and 8 bases for J; bases not matched to a gene: 2. CDR3 sequence: CASSLAGAGELFF. The CDR3 DNA follows: TGTGCCAGCAGCCTAGCGGGGGCGGGGGAGCTGTTTTTT.

The chain joins TRBV19 to TRBJ2-5; D remains unclear. Germline V gene sequence: CDR1 LNHDA, CDR2 SQIVND (reference sequence). This CDR3 region has 16 residues. V was cut by 3 bases and J by 4 bases, with 18 bases left in between. DNA of the CDR3: TGTGCCAGTAGTATCGGCGGAACGGTCGTTCTAGAGACCCAGTACTTC. It encodes CASSIGGTVVLETQYF.

The chain recombines TRBV10-3 with TRBJ1-5; no clear D. There are 12 residues in the CDR3. V lost 10 bases, J lost 6 bases, and 13 bases lay in between. Per the germline V gene, CDR1 is ENHRY and CDR2 is SYGVKD. CDR3 region: CATQETPQPQHF. CDR3 DNA: TGTGCCACTCAGGAAACTCCTCAGCCCCAGCATTTT.

The chain combines TRBV4-2 with TRBJ2-5; 10 nucleotides match TRBD2. The ends lost 0 bases at V and 5 bases at J; junction bases unmatched: 6. The CDR3 is 16 residues long. Per the germline V gene, CDR1 is LGHNA and CDR2 is YNFKEQ. In DNA, the CDR3 is TGTGCCAGCAGCCAAGAACGAGCGGGGGGGAGGGAGACCCAGTACTTC. Translation: CASSQERAGGRETQYF.

The V and J genes are TRBV19 and TRBJ2-7; D possibly corresponds to TRBD1 (6 bases). This CDR3 is 16 amino acids long. V lost 5 bases and J lost 3, with 20 bases in between. The germline gives CDR1 LNHDA, CDR2 SQIVND (reference sequence). CDR3 protein: CASSARQLTGGYEQYF. In nucleotides, the CDR3 is TGTGCCAGTAGTGCCCGACAACTGACAGGCGGCTACGAGCAGTACTTC.

The chain couples TRBV28 to TRBJ2-3; 8 bases agree with TRBD1. This CDR3 comprises 12 residues. Germline V gene lookup returns CDR1 MDHEN and CDR2 SYDVKM. V lost 8 bases and J lost 4; bases outside the gene matches: 2. The DNA for the CDR3 is TGTGCCAGCTGGACAGGGTCAGATACGCAGTATTTT. Translating gives CASWTGSDTQYF.

The J gene is TRBJ1-2, the V gene TRBV7-2; D gene ambiguous. This CDR3 has 16 residues. Germline V CDR1 and CDR2: SGHTA, FQGNSA. V lost 1 base and J lost 6, with 18 bases in between. The CDR3 DNA sequence: TGTGCCAGCAGCTTAGGTCGGCAGGCTACCCCCCATGGCTACACCTTC. Translated, it gives CASSLGRQATPHGYTF.

The rearrangement joins TRBV19 to TRBJ1-6; 10 bases agree with TRBD1. This CDR3 has 16 residues. The germline gives CDR1 LNHDA, CDR2 SQIVND (reference sequence). J lost 3 bases, V lost 4 bases, and 3 bases had no gene match. Here the CDR3 DNA reads TGTGCCAGTAGTAATTGGGACAGGGGCTATAATTCACCCCTCCACTTT. This gives the protein CASSNWDRGYNSPLHF.

The chain carries TRBV6-5 and TRBJ1-4, with D maybe TRBD1 (5 bases). Trimming shortened V by 1 base and J by 10 bases, and 16 bases separated the two germline ends. Germline V gene data show CDR1 as MNHEY and CDR2 as SVGAGI. CDR3 size: 15 residues. The CDR3: CASSYFGSQRGKLFF. The DNA for the CDR3 is TGTGCCAGCAGTTACTTTGGCAGTCAAAGGGGAAAACTGTTTTTT.

The chain couples TRBV6-6 to TRBJ2-7; D possibly corresponds to TRBD1 (7 bases). The germline CDR1 and CDR2 sequences are MNHNY and SVGAGI (reference sequence). There are 14 residues in the CDR3. V was pared by 6 bases and J by 5 bases, with 17 bases between. In DNA form, the CDR3 reads TGTGCCAGCAGGTGGACAGGCGCGGGACACGAGCAGTACTTC. Translated: CASRWTGAGHEQYF.

The chain employs TRBV12-5 and TRBJ1-2; maybe TRBD1 (5 bases). CDR1 LGHNT and CDR2 FRNRAP come from the germline V gene. The CDR3 runs to 13 residues. Trimming shortened V by 7 bases and J by 0 bases, and 9 bases separated the two germline ends. CDR3 in DNA: TGTGCTAGTGCCCGGGGGTCTAACTATGGCTACACCTTC. This sequence encodes CASARGSNYGYTF.

This chain connects TRBV4-1 to TRBJ1-2; TRBD1 matches at 8 bases. The germline CDR1 and CDR2 sequences are MGHRA and YSYEKL. This CDR3 contains 15 residues. The trim removed 3 bases at V and 1 base at J, leaving 4 bases unmatched. The CDR3 spells CASSHGQGVNYGYTF. The CDR3 nucleotides are TGCGCCAGCAGCCATGGACAGGGCGTTAACTATGGCTACACCTTC.

V and J are TRBV19 and TRBJ1-5; D is unresolved. Germline CDR1 reads LNHDA; CDR2 reads SQIVND (reference sequence). The CDR3 is 14 amino acids. V lost 3 bases and J 1 base, leaving 7 bases between the germline ends. The CDR3 nucleotides are TGTGCCAGTAGTATTGAGTTCAGCAATCAGCCCCAGCATTTT. Translation: CASSIEFSNQPQHF.

Here the CDR3 DNA reads TGTGCCAGCAGCAAACAGGGGGGGTACGAGCAGTACTTC. Translation gives CASSKQGGYEQYF. The chain links TRBV7-2 to TRBJ2-7, with D perhaps TRBD1 (8 bases). The V end lost 5 bases, the J end lost 4 bases, and 12 bases lay between the germline ends. CDR1 is SGHTA, CDR2 FQGNSA, per germline. The CDR3 has 13 amino acids.

The chain is built from TRBV7-9 and TRBJ1-6; 7 bases match TRBD1. Germline lookup yields CDR1 SEHNR and CDR2 FQNEAQ (reference sequence). The CDR3 sequence is 14 residues long. J was trimmed by 9 bases and V by 4 bases; bases with no gene match: 6. The CDR3 nucleotides read TGTGCCAGCAGCTCGGACAGGCTAACTTCACCCCTCCACTTT. It yields the protein CASSSDRLTSPLHF.

The rearrangement uses TRBV5-6 and TRBJ2-2; 9 positions agree with TRBD1. J lost 0 bases, V lost 7 bases, and 4 bases had no gene match. This CDR3 is 15 amino acids long. Germline assignment: CDR1 SGHDT and CDR2 YYEEEE. The CDR3 here is CASGQGTANTGELFF. DNA of the CDR3: TGTGCCAGCGGACAGGGGACAGCGAACACCGGGGAGCTGTTTTTT.

The chain carries TRBV2 and TRBJ2-5; 9 nucleotides align to TRBD2. The germline V gene encodes CDR1 SNHLY and CDR2 FYNNEI. CDR3 length: 15 residues. J was trimmed by 4 bases and V by 8 bases; bases with no gene match: 11. Here the CDR3 reads CASLPGLATAETQYF. CDR3 DNA: TGTGCCAGCCTACCGGGACTAGCAACGGCAGAGACCCAGTACTTC.

The chain carries TRBV18 and TRBJ2-5, with D perhaps matching TRBD1 (6 bases). Germline V CDR1 and CDR2: KGHSH, LQKENI. The CDR3 is made up of 14 amino acids. The V and J ends lost 3 bases and 0 bases respectively, with 8 bases between them. The CDR3 DNA follows: TGTGCCAGCTCACCCGGACAGAACCAAGAGACCCAGTACTTC. This gives the protein CASSPGQNQETQYF.

The chain combines TRBV5-4 with TRBJ1-2, with 12 bases that match TRBD1. This CDR3 comprises 14 residues. Germline trimming cut 4 bases from V and 6 bases from J; bases unmatched to any gene: 4. Germline assignment: CDR1 SGHNT and CDR2 YYREEE (reference sequence). CDR3 DNA: TGTGCCAGCAGCGGGGGACAGGGGGCCAATGGCTACACCTTC. It yields the protein CASSGGQGANGYTF.

The chain couples TRBV11-2 to TRBJ2-2; maybe TRBD1 (5 bases). This CDR3 has 11 residues. Germline assignment: CDR1 SGHAT and CDR2 FQNNGV. V lost 11 bases, J lost 1 base, and 5 bases lay in between. DNA for the CDR3: TGTGCCCAGGGGAACACCGGGGAGCTGTTTTTT. Its translation: CAQGNTGELFF.

The chain is built from TRBV19 and TRBJ2-7; 10 nucleotides match TRBD2. This CDR3 comprises 14 residues. The ends lost 1 base at V and 5 bases at J; junction bases unmatched: 2. CDR1 LNHDA and CDR2 SQIVND come from the germline V gene (reference sequence). CDR3 amino acids: CASSIGLAGDEQYF. The CDR3 nucleotides are TGTGCCAGTAGTATAGGGCTAGCGGGGGACGAGCAGTACTTC.

This chain uses TRBV20-1 with TRBJ2-1, with 7 bases that match TRBD2. The CDR3 has 11 amino acids. The germline gives CDR1 DFQATT, CDR2 SNEGSKA (reference sequence). Trimming at V came to 5 bases and at J to 10 bases, leaving 5 bases not matched to a gene. In nucleotides, the CDR3 is TGCAGTGCTGAACTAGCGATCGAGCAGTTCTTC. This gives the protein CSAELAIEQFF.

This chain joins TRBV7-2 and TRBJ1-5; no clear D gene. Germline V gene sequence: CDR1 SGHTA, CDR2 FQGNSA. Trimming pared 1 base from V and 3 bases from J, leaving 13 bases between. The CDR3 is 16 amino acids. The CDR3 bases are TGTGCCAGCAGCTTAGATATGGCACAGCCCAATCAGCCCCAGCATTTT. Translation: CASSLDMAQPNQPQHF.

This chain connects TRBV4-1 to TRBJ1-1, with D possibly TRBD1 on 5 matching bases. The CDR3 spans 15 residues. The V end lost 3 bases, the J end lost 0 bases, and 11 bases lay between the germline ends. Germline assignment: CDR1 MGHRA and CDR2 YSYEKL. The CDR3 DNA is TGCGCCAGCAGCCAGCAGCAGGGTCTGAACACTGAAGCTTTCTTT. Its translation: CASSQQQGLNTEAFF.